Below are 14 T cell receptor beta chains sequenced from a single sample in a study of CD8+CD57+ T cells in acquired aplastic anemia. An expansion of CD8+CD57+ cells by flow cytometry had been shown in patients chosen for sequencing. Genomic DNA constituted the template upon which TCR beta VDJ and CDR3 profiling was performed. TCRdb called the reads again in MiXCR, with one record for every CDR3 protein. The top ten clones hold around 60% of a sample with roughly 200,000 distinct CDR3 sequences, over 55% of them seen once. The specimen sequenced was sorted CD4+, CD8+, or CD8+CD57+ T cells (not recorded which) from PBMCs. The receptors were gathered from a human donor with aplastic anemia.

The chain has TRBV2 and TRBJ1-2, with a weak D call TRBD1 (6 bases). The V gene lost 2 bases and the J gene lost 5 bases, with 12 bases spanning the gap. The germline gives CDR1 SNHLY, CDR2 FYNNEI. The CDR3 is made up of 14 amino acids. CDR3 protein: CASSEMGAGYGYTF. As DNA, the CDR3 is TGTGCCAGCAGTGAAATGGGGGCGGGGTATGGCTACACCTTC.

V gene TRBV13 combines with J gene TRBJ2-7; D may be TRBD1 (5 bases). Germline lookup yields CDR1 PRHDT and CDR2 FYEKMQ (reference sequence). This CDR3 is built from 14 residues. Trimming took off 4 bases at V and 1 base at J, with 11 bases between the two ends. CDR3 nucleotide sequence: TGTGCCAGCAGCTCCTTACAGGAATCCTACGAGCAGTACTTC. Its protein product is CASSSLQESYEQYF.

The chain carries TRBV9 and TRBJ2-1; 11 positions match TRBD2. The germline CDR1 and CDR2 sequences are SGDLS and YYNGEE. V shed 3 bases and J 10 bases; nucleotides not matched to a gene: 9. The CDR3 spans 15 residues. For the CDR3, the DNA is TGTGCCAGCAGCGGGAGTAGCGGGAGGGACACGGAGCAGTTCTTC. Its translation: CASSGSSGRDTEQFF.

The table lists this clonotype with many counts. The chain carries TRBV20-1 and TRBJ2-1; 10 nucleotides line up with TRBD2. V lost 6 bases and J lost 4; bases outside the gene matches: 12. This CDR3 is 16 amino acids long. Germline V gene lookup returns CDR1 DFQATT and CDR2 SNEGSKA (reference sequence). The CDR3 DNA reads TGCAGTGCACCGGCCAGCGGGGGGGCCCCGTACAATGAGCAGTTCTTC. The encoded protein is CSAPASGGAPYNEQFF.

The V call is TRBV10-3, the J call TRBJ2-7; weak D call: TRBD1 (8 bases). The ends were cut back, 11 bases at V and 4 bases at J, with 18 bases in the middle. The CDR3 totals 13 residues. Per the germline V gene, CDR1 is ENHRY and CDR2 is SYGVKD. The CDR3 region has the DNA TGTGCCGCGTCCGCGGGGGACAGGTACGAGCAGTACTTC. Its protein product is CAASAGDRYEQYF.

The V gene is TRBV7-2, the J gene TRBJ2-7; tentatively, D is TRBD2 (5 bases). The V gene's germline CDR1 is SGHTA and CDR2 FQGNSA. The CDR3 covers 15 residues. The ends were cut back, 5 bases at V and 4 bases at J, with 18 bases in the middle. CDR3 nucleotides: TGTGCCAGCAGCCCGACTACTGGCAGCGGATACGAGCAGTACTTC. It specifies CASSPTTGSGYEQYF. Together with reference TRBV7-2 and TRBJ2-7, the CDR3 gives the full variable domain: GAGVSQSPSNKVTEKGKDVELRCDPISGHTALYWYRQSLGQGLEFLIYFQGNSAPDKSGLPSDRFSAERTGGSVSTLTIQRTQQEDSAVYLCASSPTTGSGYEQYFGPGTRLTVT.

The J gene is TRBJ1-1, the V gene TRBV7-8; 8 bases agree with TRBD1. Trimming took 4 bases from V and 8 from J; bases not matched to a gene: 9. In germline, CDR1 is SGHVS, CDR2 FQNEAQ. The CDR3 has 14 amino acids. The CDR3 reads CASSSATGAMEAFF. In DNA, the CDR3 is TGTGCCAGCAGCTCCGCGACAGGGGCAATGGAAGCTTTCTTT. Supplemented by reference TRBV7-8 and TRBJ1-1, the full variable domain reads GAGVSQSPRYKVAKRGQDVALRCDPISGHVSLFWYQQALGQGPEFLTYFQNEAQLDKSGLPSDRFFAERPEGSVSTLKIQRTQQEDSAVYLCASSSATGAMEAFFGQGTRLTVV.

About this clonotype itself: Since no conserved phenylalanine or tryptophan closes the CDR3, a read error is the likely cause. The DNA is omitted, as the CDR3 cannot be located on it reliably, and the CDR3 follows TCRdb's listing. V gene TRBV7-9 combines with J gene TRBJ2-7; the D call in the table, TRBD2, was not verified against the DNA. The CDR3 spans 13 residues, counting both ends. CDR1 and CDR2 (germline): SEHNR, FQNEAQ (reference sequence). The CDR3 region is CASSLVSGLARFP.

The chain couples TRBV4-1 to TRBJ2-5; D is undetermined. CDR3 size: 16 residues. Trimming cost V 1 base and J 4 bases, with 16 bases left between them. In germline, CDR1 is MGHRA, CDR2 YSYEKL. For the CDR3, the DNA is TGCGCCAGCAGCCAAGTGGTAGGGCGCGAGTCAGAGACCCAGTACTTC. This sequence encodes CASSQVVGRESETQYF.

The genes are TRBV24-1 and TRBJ2-3; the D is unclear. Germline CDR1 and CDR2: KGHDR and SFDVKD. V lost 2 bases and J 0 bases, leaving 11 bases between the germline ends. The CDR3 covers 16 residues. This CDR3 reads CATSDWADKSTDTQYF. DNA for the CDR3: TGTGCCACCAGTGATTGGGCTGACAAAAGCACAGATACGCAGTATTTT.

This clonotype has ten or more counts. The chain has TRBV20-1 and TRBJ1-1; D not resolved. The CDR3 runs to 13 residues. Germline V CDR1 and CDR2: DFQATT, SNEGSKA (reference sequence). The V end was cut by 3 bases, the J end by 0 bases, with 8 bases between. CDR3 DNA sequence: TGCAGTGCTAGGATGGGTTTGAACACTGAAGCTTTCTTT. The encoded protein is CSARMGLNTEAFF.

The rearrangement uses TRBV7-9 and TRBJ1-1, with 9 bases identical to TRBD1. The CDR3 runs to 15 residues. V lost 3 bases and J lost 5; bases outside the gene matches: 7. Germline V gene lookup returns CDR1 SEHNR and CDR2 FQNEAQ (reference sequence). The CDR3 loop reads CASSFTGGEGTEAFF. CDR3 bases: TGTGCCAGCAGCTTTACAGGGGGCGAAGGAACTGAAGCTTTCTTT.

The chain links TRBV24-1 to TRBJ2-7; D is ambiguous. The CDR3 sequence is 12 residues long. The V gene's germline CDR1 is KGHDR and CDR2 SFDVKD. V lost 4 bases and J lost 3, with 6 bases in between. The CDR3 DNA follows: TGTGCCACCAGTGACAATAACTACGAGCAGTACTTC. Its protein product is CATSDNNYEQYF.

The chain links TRBV2 to TRBJ1-5; 7 bases match TRBD1. The CDR3 is made up of 15 amino acids. V lost 6 bases, J lost 0 bases, and 5 bases stayed unmatched. The V gene's germline CDR1 is SNHLY and CDR2 FYNNEI. The CDR3 protein is CASSVTGASNQPQHF. The DNA for the CDR3 is TGTGCCAGCAGCGTAACAGGGGCTAGCAATCAGCCCCAGCATTTT.